A single sample gave rise to the 22 T cell receptor beta chains below, sequenced in a study of shared clonotypes between healthy human individuals. The table came from immunoSEQ multiplex PCR; TCRdb's copy has only in-frame clones and leaves some out. The data hold under 1,100,000 clones, with 75% to 80% observed a single time. What was sequenced was memory CD4+ T cells from PBMCs. Subset in this sample: CD45RA-negative fraction. The receptor set was obtained from a man between 18 and 29 years old in good health. Some clones in this sample may be carry-over from other donors' samples.

The gene calls are TRBV7-2 and TRBJ2-1; D might be TRBD2 (5 bases). This CDR3 is 14 amino acids long. CDR1 is SGHTA and CDR2 is FQGNSA in the germline V gene. Between the trimmed V and J ends, which lost 5 bases and 6 bases, there was a span of 14 bases. The CDR3 is CASSLRLRVNEQFF. In nucleotides, the CDR3 is TGTGCCAGCAGCCTAAGACTACGAGTCAATGAGCAGTTCTTC.

The gene calls are TRBV6-1 and TRBJ2-1; no clear D. This CDR3 is built from 16 residues. Trimming stripped 3 bases from V and 0 bases from J, with 12 bases between. Germline assignment: CDR1 MNHNS and CDR2 SASEGT. As DNA, the CDR3 is TGTGCCAGCAGTGATAAGGAGATTTTCTCCTACAATGAGCAGTTCTTC. This codes for CASSDKEIFSYNEQFF.

The rearrangement joins TRBV28 to TRBJ2-7, with D perhaps matching TRBD1 (6 bases). V lost 1 base and J lost 4, with 14 bases in between. The CDR3 has 15 residues. Germline-derived CDR1 and CDR2 are MDHEN and SYDVKM. This CDR3 reads CASSLYGRGGYEQYF. CDR3 in DNA: TGTGCCAGCAGTTTATATGGCAGGGGTGGATACGAGCAGTACTTC.

This rearrangement joins TRBV5-6 to TRBJ1-2; D may be TRBD1 (5 bases). CDR3 length equals 16 residues. Germline assignment: CDR1 SGHDT and CDR2 YYEEEE. V lost 0 bases, J lost 1 base, and 13 bases lay in between. CDR3 sequence (DNA): TGTGCCAGCAGCTTGGTAAGCAGGGAGGGTAACTATGGCTACACCTTC. Translating it yields CASSLVSREGNYGYTF.

This sequence joins TRBV6-6 and TRBJ1-1; D remains ambiguous. The V and J ends lost 6 bases and 3 bases respectively, with 8 bases between them. The germline V gene has CDR1 MNHNY and CDR2 SVGAGI (reference sequence). The CDR3 is made up of 12 amino acids. The DNA for the CDR3 is TGTGCCAGCAGACCAAGGTACACTGAAGCTTTCTTT. Encoded protein: CASRPRYTEAFF.

This clone was observed once. V usage is TRBV29-1 and J usage is TRBJ2-5, with D possibly being TRBD1 (6 bases). The CDR3 sequence is 13 residues long. CDR1 and CDR2 (germline): SQVTM, ANQGSEA. V was pared by 6 bases and J by 2 bases, with 13 bases between. Here the CDR3 DNA reads TGCAGCGTGGCGGACAGAGGTCAAGAGACCCAGTACTTC. Encoded protein: CSVADRGQETQYF.

This clone showed up just a few times. The rearrangement joins TRBV21-1 to TRBJ1-3. TRBV21-1 is annotated as a pseudogene. The CDR3 covers 17 residues. As DNA, the CDR3 is TGTGCCAGCAGCAAAGTCAAGGATACGGATCATGGAAACACCATATATTTT. This gives the protein CASSKVKDTDHGNTIYF.

This clone was seen ten or more times. This rearrangement joins TRBV10-2 to TRBJ2-7; D gene unclear. The CDR3 is 14 amino acids. Trimming took 3 bases from V and 2 from J, leaving 11 bases between them. Germline lookup yields CDR1 WSHSY and CDR2 SAAADI. CDR3 DNA: TGCGCCAGCAGTGATTTGGACGGAGCCTACGAGCAGTACTTC. Protein sequence: CASSDLDGAYEQYF.

This clone was counted a few times. The V gene is TRBV6-6, the J gene TRBJ1-5, with D possibly matching TRBD1 (5 bases). V dropped 11 bases and J dropped 6 bases, with 20 bases sitting between them. Germline values: CDR1 MNHNY, CDR2 SVGAGI (reference sequence). The CDR3 is 14 residues long. The CDR3 is CAGSRGGEGQPQHF. The DNA for the CDR3 is TGTGCCGGGTCGAGAGGAGGGGAGGGTCAGCCCCAGCATTTT.

Remarks on this clone: In the same sample, other DNA sequences code for this CDR3. The chain couples TRBV20-1 to TRBJ2-1; D unclear. The germline V and J ends were trimmed by 7 bases and 7 bases, with 8 bases remaining between them. The CDR3 extends over 10 amino acids. The V gene's germline CDR1 is DFQATT and CDR2 SNEGSKA (reference sequence). The CDR3 reads CSVPGNEQFF. In DNA, the CDR3 is TGCAGTGTACCCGGTAATGAGCAGTTCTTC.

The V gene is TRBV28, the J gene TRBJ1-3, with D possibly matching TRBD1 (6 bases). Germline V gives CDR1 MDHEN, CDR2 SYDVKM. This CDR3 comprises 16 residues. The V end was cut by 8 bases, the J end by 2 bases, with 19 bases between. CDR3 sequence (DNA): TGTGCCAGCTCCAAGTCCGGGACATGGACTGGAAACACCATATATTTT. It codes for CASSKSGTWTGNTIYF.

The rearrangement uses TRBV28 and TRBJ2-2, with D perhaps TRBD1 or TRBD2 (5 bases each). Germline-derived CDR1 and CDR2 are MDHEN and SYDVKM. V was trimmed by 2 bases and J by 1 base, leaving 8 bases between them. This CDR3 region has 15 residues. In DNA form, the CDR3 reads TGTGCCAGCAGTTTAAGAGGGGTGAACACCGGGGAGCTGTTTTTT. Protein: CASSLRGVNTGELFF.

The V call is TRBV28, the J call TRBJ2-3; 9 bases match TRBD2. Germline CDR1 reads MDHEN; CDR2 reads SYDVKM. The ends lost 4 bases at V and 1 base at J; junction bases unmatched: 6. CDR3 length: 16 amino acids. CDR3 bases: TGTGCCAGCAGTTCCTCCTGGACTAGCGGCACAGATACGCAGTATTTT. Residues: CASSSSWTSGTDTQYF.

The chain couples TRBV18 to TRBJ2-7, with TRBD2 matching 7 bases. The V segment lost 3 bases and the J segment 1 base; nucleotides outside the gene matches: 9. CDR1 KGHSH and CDR2 LQKENI come from the germline V gene. The CDR3 extends over 16 amino acids. CDR3 sequence (DNA): TGTGCCAGCTCACCGGCTAGCGGACCTACTTCCTACGAGCAGTACTTC. Its protein product is CASSPASGPTSYEQYF.

This clone showed up just a few times. Distinct nucleotide sequences in the sample also encode this CDR3. J is TRBJ2-3 and V is TRBV28; D may be TRBD1 (6 bases). The CDR3 consists of 13 residues. The V gene's germline CDR1 is MDHEN and CDR2 SYDVKM. Trimming took off 4 bases at V and 4 bases at J, with 9 bases between the two ends. The CDR3 sequence is CASSSPGADTQYF. CDR3 nucleotides: TGTGCCAGCAGTTCCCCAGGGGCAGATACGCAGTATTTT.

The rearrangement joins TRBV6-1 to TRBJ2-7, with TRBD1 matching 7 bases. Looked up from germline, CDR1 is MNHNS and CDR2 is SASEGT. There are 14 residues in the CDR3. V was pared by 6 bases and J by 3 bases, with 8 bases of the junction left unmatched. CDR3 sequence reads: CASRPSGQIYEQYF. For the CDR3, the DNA is TGTGCCAGCAGACCATCGGGACAGATCTACGAGCAGTACTTC.

This clone was detected once. The CDR3 is CASSLGTGSSGNTIYF. CDR3 DNA sequence: TGCGCCAGCAGCTTGGGGACAGGGTCTTCTGGAAACACCATATATTTT. The chain uses TRBV5-1 and TRBJ1-3; TRBD1 matches at 8 bases. Trimming took 0 bases from V and 1 from J; bases not matched to a gene: 3. This CDR3 spans 16 amino acids. Germline-derived CDR1 and CDR2 are SGHRS and YFSETQ.

This clone was detected only a few times. At one of its ends the junction is not consistent with the germline gene, which may arise from a read error. V usage is TRBV5-4 and J usage is TRBJ2-7; D possibly uses TRBD1 or TRBD2 (5 bases each). Germline CDR1 SGHNT, CDR2 YYREEE (reference sequence). The CDR3 has 16 residues. CDR3 in DNA: TGTGCCGGCAGCTTGGAAAGGGGACGAAGCTCCTACGAGCAGTACTTC. It yields the protein CAGSLERGRSSYEQYF.

A single count supports this clone. The chain employs TRBV2 and TRBJ1-2; the match to TRBD1 covers 11 bases. The J segment lost 7 bases and the V segment lost 6 bases, leaving 10 bases of the junction unmatched. The CDR3 contains 15 residues. Germline lookup yields CDR1 SNHLY and CDR2 FYNNEI. The CDR3 region has the DNA TGTGCCAGCAGCCTCGGACAGGGGGCGCCTGGTGGCTACACCTTC. It is translated as CASSLGQGAPGGYTF.

The chain combines TRBV7-9 with TRBJ1-6; D is possibly TRBD1 (6 bases). Trimming took 7 bases from V and 8 from J, leaving 15 bases between them. The CDR3 has 14 residues. Germline loops: CDR1 SEHNR, CDR2 FQNEAQ (reference sequence). This chain's CDR3 is CASTPGGAYSPLHF. The CDR3, as DNA: TGTGCCAGCACCCCCGGGGGGGCTTATTCACCCCTCCACTTT.

CDR3 region: CASSFEQARGYGYTF. For the CDR3, the DNA is TGTGCCAGCAGTTTCGAGCAGGCGAGGGGCTATGGCTACACCTTC. This chain links TRBV28 with TRBJ1-2, with D possibly matching TRBD1 (5 bases). The germline V gene has CDR1 MDHEN and CDR2 SYDVKM. The CDR3 is made up of 15 amino acids. The V gene lost 3 bases and the J gene lost 4 bases, with 15 bases spanning the gap.

This chain joins TRBV7-2 and TRBJ2-1, with TRBD2 matching 16 bases. This CDR3 has 15 residues. Germline V gene sequence: CDR1 SGHTA, CDR2 FQGNSA. V shed 5 bases and J 8 bases; nucleotides not matched to a gene: 3. In nucleotides, the CDR3 is TGTGCCAGCAGCGGGACTAGCGGGAGGGCCGATGAGCAGTTCTTC. This codes for CASSGTSGRADEQFF.